The present entry profiles one TCR beta chain with its context. This table comes from immunoSEQ multiplex PCR, and its TCRdb copy is limited to in-frame clones, with some not included. The sample holds over 70,000 clones, roughly nine tenths seen once. The germline CDR1 and CDR2 sequences are LGHDT and YNNKEL (reference sequence). The CDR3 extends over 14 amino acids. V was trimmed by 3 bases and J by 2 bases, leaving 8 bases between them. This record comes from a study of T cell responses to AZD1222 COVID-19 vaccine. The TCR comes from an adult who received the AZD1222 COVID-19 vaccine. The sequenced sample was peripheral blood, obtained 28 days after the second AZD1222 dose. This sequence joins TRBV3-1 (or the pseudogene TRBV3-2) and TRBJ2-4; D gene uncertain. CDR3 in amino acids: CASSQLQSKNIQYF. The CDR3 DNA reads TGTGCCAGCAGCCAGTTGCAGTCCAAAAACATTCAGTACTTC.